Sequencing of this T cell receptor (beta chain) was carried out in a study of blood T cells in healthy people across ages. Points from the study as a whole: Unknown CMV status may confound age-related changes in expanded clones.

The CDR3 loop spans 14 amino acids. V was clipped by 4 bases and J by 8 bases; unmatched bases: 11. Germline values: CDR1 GTSNPN, CDR2 SVGIG (reference sequence). Together with a sample-barcoded 5' primer, a J-beta primer mix was included in a second PCR lasting roughly 6 to 12 cycles. A single record per CDR3 protein comes from TCRdb applying MiXCR to the 5' RACE reads. This sample has 1,300,000 or so distinct CDR3 sequences, with roughly 64% found just once. Concerning this clonotype: Its specificity is not known.

The chain carries TRBV30 and TRBJ1-2, with 9 nucleotides matching TRBD1. This clonotype was sampled from a man aged 18 to 29 in good health. The sample was blood. CDR3 bases: TGTGCCTGGAATTTGGGACAGGGAACAGGGGGCTACACCTTC. Its translation is CAWNLGQGTGGYTF.